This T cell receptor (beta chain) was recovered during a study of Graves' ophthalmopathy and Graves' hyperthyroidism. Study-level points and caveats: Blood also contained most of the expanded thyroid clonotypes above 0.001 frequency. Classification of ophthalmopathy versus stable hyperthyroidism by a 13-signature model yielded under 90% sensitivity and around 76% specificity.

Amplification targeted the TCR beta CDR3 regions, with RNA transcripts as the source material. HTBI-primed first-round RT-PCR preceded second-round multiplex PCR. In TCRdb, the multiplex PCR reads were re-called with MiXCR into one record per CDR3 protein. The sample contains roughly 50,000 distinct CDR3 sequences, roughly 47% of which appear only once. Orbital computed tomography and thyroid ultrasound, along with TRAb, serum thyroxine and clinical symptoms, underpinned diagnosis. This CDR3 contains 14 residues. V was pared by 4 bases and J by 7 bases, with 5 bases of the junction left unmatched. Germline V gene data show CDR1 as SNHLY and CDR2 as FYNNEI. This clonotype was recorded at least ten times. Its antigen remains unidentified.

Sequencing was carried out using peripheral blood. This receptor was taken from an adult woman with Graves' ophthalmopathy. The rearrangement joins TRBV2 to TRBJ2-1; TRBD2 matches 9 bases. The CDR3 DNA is TGTGCCAGCAGTGGCCTAGCGGGAACGAATGAGCAGTTCTTC. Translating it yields CASSGLAGTNEQFF.